This T cell receptor beta chain emerged from a study of synovial regulatory T cells in juvenile arthritis. The repertoire was sequenced with immunoSEQ multiplex PCR; TCRdb's copy has only in-frame clones and lacks some. This table lists about 9,900 clones. Whole-study results and caveats: iaTreg TCR repertoires were largely private across patients and partially overlapped synovial Teff and blood CPL. Blood Treg cells that were inflammation-associated showed lower TCR diversity than other blood Treg cells. CDR3 overlap with synovial Tregs was higher for iaTregs than other blood Tregs.

Worth noting for this clone: Its antigen remains unknown.

iaTreg cells were HLA-DR+ Treg cells. Eleven-patient cohort: around eleven active juvenile idiopathic arthritis patients, 3 polyarticular, 8 oligoarticular. The CDR3 totals 10 residues. No DNA appears here. The V gene's germline CDR1 is SEHNR and CDR2 FQNEAQ (reference sequence). The TCR comes from a donor aged 2-29 years with juvenile idiopathic arthritis. The chain employs TRBV7-9 and TRBJ1-1. The material sequenced was Treg cells from blood. The subset denotes: HLA-DR+ inflammation-associated blood Treg cells. The CDR3 is CASSLGGAFF. Based on the CDR3 plus reference TRBV7-9 and TRBJ1-1, the full variable domain is DTGVSQNPRHKITKRGQNVTFRCDPISEHNRLYWYRQTLGQGPEFLTYFQNEAQLEKSRLLSDRFSAERPKGSFSTLEIQRTEQGDSAMYLCASSLGGAFFGQGTRLTVV.